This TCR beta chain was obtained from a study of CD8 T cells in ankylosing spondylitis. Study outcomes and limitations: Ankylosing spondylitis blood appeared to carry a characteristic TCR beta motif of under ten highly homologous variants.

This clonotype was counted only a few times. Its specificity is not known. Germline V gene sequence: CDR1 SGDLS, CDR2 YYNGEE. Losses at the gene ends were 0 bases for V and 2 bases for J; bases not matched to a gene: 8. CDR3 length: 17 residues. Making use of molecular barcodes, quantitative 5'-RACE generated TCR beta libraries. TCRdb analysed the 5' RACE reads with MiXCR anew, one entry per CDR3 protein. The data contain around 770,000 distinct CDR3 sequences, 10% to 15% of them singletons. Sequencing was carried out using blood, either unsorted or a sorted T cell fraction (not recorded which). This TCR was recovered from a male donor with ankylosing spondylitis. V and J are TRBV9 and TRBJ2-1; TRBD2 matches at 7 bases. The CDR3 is CASSVEGGRGTYNEQFF. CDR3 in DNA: TGTGCCAGCAGCGTAGAGGGCGGGAGAGGGACCTACAATGAGCAGTTCTTC. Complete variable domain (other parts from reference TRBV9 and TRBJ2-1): DSGVTQTPKHLITATGQRVTLRCSPRSGDLSVYWYQQSLDQGLQFLIQYYNGEERAKGNILERFSAQQFPDLHSELNLSSLELGDSALYFCASSVEGGRGTYNEQFFGPGTRLTVL.